This paragraph reports one T cell receptor (beta chain). Its cognate antigen is unknown. The source of the sample is a study of T cell repertoires in cytomegalovirus infection. Overall study: Both recently identified HLA-C-restricted and well-studied HLA-B-restricted CMV epitopes were used in the study. Evidence of both CMV infection and a matching HLA type came from public TCR beta signatures.

CDR1 is SGHAT, CDR2 FQNNGV, per germline. This CDR3 has 14 amino acids. Germline trimming cut 5 bases from V and 2 bases from J; bases unmatched to any gene: 5. General study findings and limits: Cumulative frequency of public TCR beta families picked out carriers of CMV plus the relevant HLA. The ex vivo response was dominated by HLA-C-restricted CMV-specific TCR beta clonotypes.

TCRdb reanalysed the reads using MiXCR and keeps one entry per CDR3 protein. The sample contains under 200,000 distinct CDR3 sequences, roughly 20% of which appear only once. The TCR originated in a human donor in good health (CMV status not recorded). Some clones in this sample may be carry-over from other donors' samples. The V gene is TRBV11-2, the J gene TRBJ2-7, with 8 bases lining up with TRBD1. The input for sequencing was CD8+ T cells from cultured PBMCs, taken from culture after CMV antigen stimulation. CDR3 DNA sequence: TGTGCCAGCAGCATCGGACAGGGCACCTACGAGCAGTACTTC. Protein product: CASSIGQGTYEQYF. The full variable domain, its missing parts supplied by reference TRBV11-2 and TRBJ2-7, is EAGVAQSPRYKIIEKRQSVAFWCNPISGHATLYWYQQILGQGPKLLIQFQNNGVVDDSQLPKDRFSAERLKGVDSTLKIQPAKLEDSAVYLCASSIGQGTYEQYFGPGTRLTVT.